The entry that follows covers one T cell receptor (beta chain) sequence. Its antigen remains unknown. This may come from a read error, since a much larger clone is one base off. Germline values: CDR1 KGHDR, CDR2 SFDVKD. The CDR3 runs to 16 residues. The second PCR ran roughly 7 to 11 cycles with a sample-barcoded 5' primer and J-beta primers. Via MiXCR, TCRdb re-called the 5' RACE reads, giving one row per CDR3 protein. The sample has fewer than 2 million distinct CDR3 sequences; 39% are singletons. This entry comes from a study of blood T cells in healthy people across ages. The study, taken as a whole, reports: For the donors, CMV status was unknown and possibly confounded expanded clonotype changes. Across the age range, TCR beta diversity per million T cells fell in a roughly linear way. Naive T cell percentage showed a strong correlation with the diversity of TCR beta.

The chain employs TRBV24-1 and TRBJ2-1; D possibly uses TRBD1 or TRBD2 (5 bases each). This TCR was recovered from a human donor in good health. The specimen sequenced was blood. For the CDR3, the DNA is TGTGCCACCAGTGACCCACCGGGACCCCACGGGAATGAGCAGTTATTC. Translation: CATSDPPGPHGNEQLF.